The present T cell receptor (beta chain) was sequenced within a study of Ad26.COV2.S vaccination and SARS-CoV-2 variants. Sample treatment: about 20 received Ad26.COV2.S at low or high dose, single or two shots; roughly 5 received placebo; per-sample allocation not given. Collection of the samples took place on day 63 after the first injection of vaccine or placebo. Clones were read by immunoSEQ multiplex PCR, and TCRdb kept only the in-frame ones, dropping some. The repertoire holds some 290,000 clones, with around 84% as singletons. Regarding the study as a whole: Total T cell responses, in the TCR breadth and depth analyses, may have been underestimated.

V shed 1 base and J 1 base; nucleotides not matched to a gene: 11. Germline values: CDR1 SGHRS, CDR2 YFSETQ. The CDR3 is 17 amino acids. This clone was detected only once. Its antigen remains unidentified. The receptor's source is a person between 18 and 60 years old who received the Ad26.COV2.S COVID-19 vaccine or a placebo. This material consisted of peripheral blood, taken in a trial of Ad26.COV2.S vaccine versus placebo. The rearrangement links TRBV5-1 to TRBJ2-7; TRBD2 aligns across 7 bases. The CDR3 region is CASSLRPSGATSYEQYF. DNA for the CDR3: TGCGCCAGCAGCTTGCGCCCAAGCGGGGCTACTTCCTACGAGCAGTACTTC.